This T cell receptor beta chain was obtained from a study of blood T cell repertoires in COVID-19. Study background: From T cells, B-cell-depleted T cells, or PBMCs came the material, which was cDNA or gDNA.

The authors' processing: Estimation of nucleated cell counts was performed using reference gene primer amplification. TCRdb's table, derived via immunoSEQ multiplex PCR, lists solely in-frame clones and lacks some. Clone size and V and J calls were adopted from that table, with D and trimming inferred from the DNA. The sample shows some 150,000 clones, 75% to 90% of them seen only once. Deletions cut 0 bases from V and 4 bases from J, with 8 bases between. The CDR3 runs 13 residues. The germline V gene has CDR1 GTSNPN and CDR2 SVGIG (reference sequence). Regarding this clone: The sample contains more than one DNA sequence encoding this CDR3.

The chain couples TRBV30 to TRBJ2-3, with D unresolved. The sequencing sample was made of peripheral blood. The clonotype originates from a man over 45 with active COVID-19. The CDR3 region is CAWSVGGADTQYF. In nucleotides, the CDR3 is TGTGCCTGGAGTGTAGGCGGTGCAGATACGCAGTATTTT.